This record looks at one TCR beta chain sequence and its context. The data were taken from a study of blood T cell repertoires in COVID-19. Study summary: The cDNA or gDNA used as material had been derived from T cells, B-cell-depleted T cells, or PBMCs.

V was pared by 3 bases and J by 3 bases, with 14 bases of the junction left unmatched. This CDR3 contains 18 residues. Germline loops: CDR1 KGHSH, CDR2 LQKENI. In the original analysis: Nucleated cell number was recorded as an estimate derived from reference gene primer amplification. Sequenced by immunoSEQ multiplex PCR; TCRdb stores in-frame clones only, minus some. That table furnishes V, J and clone size, whereas the DNA furnished D and trimming. The data contain more than 15,000 clones, under 95% of them singletons. The rearrangement links TRBV18 to TRBJ2-3; 8 nucleotides line up with TRBD2. The sequence came from a human donor in a cohort sampled during active COVID-19. The sequenced material came from peripheral blood. The CDR3 loop is CASSPRGAGASRTDTQYF. CDR3 DNA sequence: TGTGCCAGCTCACCCAGAGGAGCGGGGGCCTCTCGGACAGATACGCAGTATTTT.